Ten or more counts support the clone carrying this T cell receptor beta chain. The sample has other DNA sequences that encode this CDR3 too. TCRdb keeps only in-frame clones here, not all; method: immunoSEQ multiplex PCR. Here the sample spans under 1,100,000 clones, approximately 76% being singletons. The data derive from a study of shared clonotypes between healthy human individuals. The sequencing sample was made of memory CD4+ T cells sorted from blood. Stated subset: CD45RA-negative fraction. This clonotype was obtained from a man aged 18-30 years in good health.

The CDR3 nucleotides read TGTGCCAGTAGTATAGCAGGGGAAAGCTCCTACGAGCAGTACTTC. Translation: CASSIAGESSYEQYF. This rearrangement joins TRBV19 to TRBJ2-7; D perhaps matches TRBD1 (6 bases). Germline-derived CDR1 and CDR2 are LNHDA and SQIVND (reference sequence). The CDR3 contains 15 residues. Trimming took 1 base from V and 0 from J, leaving 10 bases between them.